This T cell receptor (beta chain) appears in the sequencing data of a study of blood T cells in healthy people across ages. Study results and caveats: Bulk PBMC profiling left naive and antigen-experienced comparisons inconclusive. A greater number of naive CD4+ cells and higher diversity distinguished long-lived donors from aged donors. Age advanced and TCR beta diversity per million T cells fell, roughly linearly.

Sample-barcoded 5' priming and a J-beta primer mix drove a second PCR of about 6 to 12 cycles. Each of the samples gave a minimum of 2.5 million paired-end reads that contained CDR3. TCRdb re-called the 5' RACE reads through MiXCR, storing one row per CDR3 protein. Counted here are hundreds of thousands of distinct CDR3 sequences, more than 25% occurring once; the ten biggest clones make up roughly a sixth. Concerning this clonotype itself: Its antigen remains unknown. Possible read error: a much larger clone is one base away.

The V end was cut by 0 bases, the J end by 11 bases, with 16 bases between. CDR3 length equals 14 residues. Per the germline V gene, CDR1 is LGHNA and CDR2 is YSLEER. The clonotype comes from a woman older than 75 in good health. The rearrangement links TRBV4-3 to TRBJ2-5; D is ambiguous. Specimen: blood. The CDR3 bases are TGCGCCAGCAGCCAAGATCAAGCAATCAATGAGCAGTACTTC. Amino acid sequence: CASSQDQAINEQYF.